Listed below are T cell receptor beta chains from one sample, sequenced in a study of T cell clonotyping in hematopoietic cell transplantation. Generated by immunoSEQ multiplex PCR, the TCRdb table keeps only in-frame clones and is missing some. The sample carries roughly 45,000 clones, 85% to 90% recorded once. The sequencing used peripheral blood mononuclear cells, collected before stem cell transplant. These receptors all come from a man between 60 and 75 years old with biphenotypic leukemia. Some clones in this sample may be carry-over from other donors' samples. The CDR3 runs from the conserved cysteine through the conserved F or W. Fields, in order: CDR3 length, clone size, D gene, V gene, J gene, CDR3 protein, CDR3 DNA. A D gene is named only where the DNA matches it firmly. Size is omitted from some rows. Given values are once, few, many or a class for expanded clones.

length: 15; size: -; D: -; V: TRBV27; J: TRBJ1-2; CDR3: CASSPKQARNYGYTF; DNA: TGTGCCAGCAGCCCGAAACAGGCGCGTAACTATGGCTACACCTTC
length: 13; size: -; D: TRBD1; V: TRBV28; J: TRBJ2-3; CDR3: CASLDRGQDTQYF; DNA: TGTGCCAGTTTGGACAGGGGGCAAGATACGCAGTATTTT
length: 14; size: once; D: -; V: TRBV25-1; J: TRBJ2-5; CDR3: CASSTYSWGETQYF; DNA: TGTGCCAGCAGTACTTATTCCTGGGGGGAGACCCAGTACTTC
length: 15; size: once; D: -; V: TRBV7-2; J: TRBJ2-2; CDR3: CASSLWQAPTGELFF; DNA: TGTGCCAGCAGCTTATGGCAGGCCCCCACCGGGGAGCTGTTTTTT
length: 12; size: -; D: TRBD1; V: TRBV11-1; J: TRBJ1-2; CDR3: CASSGDRERYTF; DNA: TGTGCCAGCAGCGGGGACAGGGAACGCTACACCTTC
length: 12; size: -; D: -; V: TRBV30; J: TRBJ1-1; CDR3: CAWRTGEGGTFF; DNA: TGTGCCTGGAGAACGGGGGAGGGGGGAACTTTCTTT
length: 14; size: -; D: -; V: TRBV6-5; J: TRBJ2-7; CDR3: CASSRGLSDYEQYF; DNA: TGTGCCAGCAGCCGGGGACTGTCGGACTACGAGCAGTACTTC
length: 15; size: -; D: -; V: TRBV5-6; J: TRBJ1-5; CDR3: CASSLGPRENQPQHF; DNA: TGTGCCAGCAGCTTGGGACCCCGGGAAAATCAGCCCCAGCATTTT
length: 11; size: -; D: -; V: TRBV11-2; J: TRBJ2-3; CDR3: CASSLADTQYF; DNA: TGTGCCAGCAGCTTAGCAGATACGCAGTATTTT
length: 13; size: -; D: -; V: TRBV28; J: TRBJ1-2; CDR3: CASSSGADYGYTF; DNA: TGTGCCAGCAGTTCCGGGGCAGACTATGGCTACACCTTC
length: 14; size: few; D: -; V: TRBV6-1; J: TRBJ2-2; CDR3: CASSPTRNTGELFF; DNA: TGTGCCAGCAGTCCGACAAGAAACACCGGGGAGCTGTTTTTT
length: 16; size: -; D: TRBD1; V: TRBV7-2; J: TRBJ2-7; CDR3: CASSPGPRDRADEQYF; DNA: TGTGCCAGCAGCCCCGGCCCCCGGGACAGGGCCGACGAGCAGTACTTC
length: 15; size: -; D: -; V: TRBV28; J: TRBJ1-4; CDR3: CASSSTGGRGEKLFF; DNA: TGTGCCAGCAGCTCGACTGGGGGGCGCGGTGAAAAACTGTTTTTT
length: 14; size: -; D: TRBD2; V: TRBV10-2; J: TRBJ2-1; CDR3: CASRGTSTINEQFF; DNA: TGCGCCAGCAGGGGGACTAGCACGATAAATGAGCAGTTCTTC
length: 15; size: -; D: TRBD2; V: TRBV9; J: TRBJ2-3; CDR3: CASSPLAGGGDTQYF; DNA: TGTGCCAGCAGCCCACTAGCGGGAGGAGGTGATACGCAGTATTTT
length: 15; size: once; D: TRBD1; V: TRBV11-3; J: TRBJ2-3; CDR3: CASSPGQGTTDTQYF; DNA: TGTGCCAGCAGCCCAGGACAGGGCACCACAGATACGCAGTATTTT
length: 14; size: -; D: TRBD1; V: TRBV28; J: TRBJ2-2; CDR3: CASRDRGYTGELFF; DNA: TGTGCTAGCAGGGACAGGGGGTACACCGGGGAGCTGTTTTTT
length: 14; size: -; D: -; V: TRBV9; J: TRBJ2-1; CDR3: CASSPRGYFNEQFF; DNA: TGTGCCAGCAGCCCCCGGGGATACTTCAATGAGCAGTTCTTC
length: 14; size: -; D: -; V: TRBV28; J: TRBJ1-4; CDR3: CASSKGSTNEKLFF; DNA: TGTGCCAGTTCCAAGGGGTCGACTAATGAAAAACTGTTTTTT
length: 11; size: -; D: -; V: TRBV20-1; J: TRBJ1-1; CDR3: CSAIPGTRAFF; DNA: TGCAGTGCGATTCCCGGGACACGAGCTTTCTTT
length: 12; size: -; D: TRBD1; V: TRBV28; J: TRBJ1-2; CDR3: CASSRRDSLYTF; DNA: TGTGCCAGCAGCCGACGGGACAGCCTCTACACCTTC
length: 16; size: -; D: TRBD2; V: TRBV5-4; J: TRBJ2-7; CDR3: CASTPGPGLAGVEQYF; DNA: TGTGCCAGCACCCCTGGGCCGGGACTAGCGGGAGTCGAGCAGTACTTC
length: 16; size: -; D: -; V: TRBV9; J: TRBJ2-1; CDR3: CASSVFLGAKHNEQFF; DNA: TGTGCCAGCAGCGTCTTCCTTGGGGCGAAACACAATGAGCAGTTCTTC
length: 13; size: -; D: -; V: TRBV28; J: TRBJ2-7; CDR3: CASSLQGRGEQYF; DNA: TGTGCCAGCAGTTTACAGGGGAGGGGGGAGCAGTACTTC
length: 13; size: -; D: -; V: TRBV30; J: TRBJ1-1; CDR3: CAWNSVVGTEAFF; DNA: TGTGCCTGGAACTCTGTTGTGGGCACTGAAGCTTTCTTT
length: 14; size: -; D: -; V: TRBV19; J: TRBJ1-5; CDR3: CASSQSSLSQPQHF; DNA: TGTGCCAGTAGTCAGAGTTCCCTTAGTCAGCCCCAGCATTTT
length: 14; size: -; D: TRBD1; V: TRBV10-3; J: TRBJ2-5; CDR3: CAISDADREETQYF; DNA: TGTGCCATCAGTGACGCCGACAGGGAAGAGACCCAGTACTTC
length: 15; size: -; D: -; V: TRBV6-5; J: TRBJ1-2; CDR3: CASSYSTPSSGGYTF; DNA: TGTGCCAGCAGTTACTCTACCCCCTCCAGTGGGGGCTACACCTTC
length: 14; size: -; D: -; V: TRBV5-6; J: TRBJ2-5; CDR3: CASSPGREQETQYF; DNA: TGTGCCAGCAGCCCCGGTCGAGAACAAGAGACCCAGTACTTC
length: 12; size: once; D: -; V: TRBV11-2; J: TRBJ1-1; CDR3: CASSLEGREAFF; DNA: TGTGCCAGCAGCTTAGAGGGGAGGGAAGCTTTCTTT
length: 16; size: -; D: TRBD2; V: TRBV7-3; J: TRBJ2-2; CDR3: CASSRTSGRNTGELFF; DNA: TGTGCCAGCAGCCGGACTAGCGGGAGGAACACCGGGGAGCTGTTTTTT
length: 13; size: -; D: -; V: TRBV27; J: TRBJ2-5; CDR3: CASSFGYQETQYF; DNA: TGTGCCAGCAGTTTCGGATATCAAGAGACCCAGTACTTC
length: 16; size: -; D: -; V: TRBV7-3; J: TRBJ2-3; CDR3: CASSESPSAPTDTQYF; DNA: TGTGCCAGCAGCGAGAGCCCTAGCGCACCCACAGATACGCAGTATTTT
length: 15; size: -; D: TRBD2; V: TRBV6-6; J: TRBJ2-2; CDR3: CASSQTSGSTGELFF; DNA: TGTGCCAGCAGTCAGACTAGCGGGTCGACCGGGGAGCTGTTTTTT
length: 12; size: -; D: TRBD1; V: TRBV7-2; J: TRBJ2-1; CDR3: CARDRRYNEQFF; DNA: TGTGCCAGGGACAGGCGTTACAATGAGCAGTTCTTC
length: 16; size: -; D: TRBD2; V: TRBV27; J: TRBJ2-3; CDR3: CASSYIAGGVWDTQYF; DNA: TGTGCCAGCAGTTACATAGCGGGAGGCGTTTGGGATACGCAGTATTTT
length: 13; size: -; D: -; V: TRBV27; J: TRBJ2-3; CDR3: CASSRGFTDTQYF; DNA: TGTGCCAGCAGTCGGGGCTTCACAGATACGCAGTATTTT
length: 17; size: -; D: TRBD2; V: TRBV4-3; J: TRBJ2-1; CDR3: CASSQALELAAYNEQFF; DNA: TGCGCCAGCAGCCAAGCATTGGAACTAGCGGCCTACAATGAGCAGTTCTTC
length: 14; size: -; D: -; V: TRBV14; J: TRBJ2-5; CDR3: CASSPSTVGETQYF; DNA: TGTGCCAGCAGCCCGTCGACAGTTGGGGAGACCCAGTACTTC
length: 19; size: -; D: -; V: TRBV21-1; J: TRBJ1-2; CDR3: CASSKALRCGCVEYYGYTF; DNA: TGTGCCAGCAGCAAAGCGCTCCGCTGTGGGTGTGTGGAATACTATGGCTACACCTTC
length: 16; size: -; D: -; V: TRBV4-1; J: TRBJ2-2; CDR3: CASSQEGSGLTGELFF; DNA: TGCGCCAGCAGCCAAGAGGGGAGCGGACTAACCGGGGAGCTGTTTTTT
length: 14; size: -; D: -; V: TRBV28; J: TRBJ1-4; CDR3: CASSLGLVGEKLFF; DNA: TGTGCCAGCAGTTTAGGACTTGTGGGGGAAAAACTGTTTTTT
length: 16; size: -; D: -; V: TRBV9; J: TRBJ1-1; CDR3: CASSVHQDGMNTEAFF; DNA: TGTGCCAGCAGCGTACATCAAGACGGGATGAACACTGAAGCTTTCTTT
length: 22; size: -; D: -; V: TRBV27; J: TRBJ2-6; CDR3: CASSLIGSGRSRGSSGANVLTF; DNA: TGTGCCAGCAGTCTAATTGGGTCAGGCAGGAGTCGAGGGAGCTCTGGGGCCAACGTCCTGACTTTC
length: 15; size: -; D: -; V: TRBV2; J: TRBJ2-5; CDR3: CASSGGISNRETQYF; DNA: TGTGCCAGCAGTGGGGGGATTAGCAACAGGGAGACCCAGTACTTC
length: 16; size: -; D: -; V: TRBV6-5; J: TRBJ1-4; CDR3: CASSYTGRGWDEKLFF; DNA: TGTGCCAGCAGTTACACGGGCAGGGGATGGGATGAAAAACTGTTTTTT
length: 15; size: -; D: TRBD2; V: TRBV7-8; J: TRBJ2-1; CDR3: CASSAGLAGGNEQFF; DNA: TGTGCCAGCAGCGCGGGACTAGCGGGAGGCAATGAGCAGTTCTTC
length: 11; size: -; D: -; V: TRBV11-2; J: TRBJ1-1; CDR3: CASQGNTEAFF; DNA: TGTGCCAGTCAGGGGAACACTGAAGCTTTCTTT
length: 15; size: -; D: -; V: TRBV11-3; J: TRBJ2-3; CDR3: CASSSRAGAADTQYF; DNA: TGTGCCAGCAGCTCTAGGGCAGGGGCGGCAGATACGCAGTATTTT
length: 16; size: -; D: -; V: TRBV4-2; J: TRBJ2-6; CDR3: CATWGSALSGANVLTF; DNA: TGTGCCACTTGGGGCAGCGCGCTCTCTGGGGCCAACGTCCTGACTTTC
length: 17; size: -; D: -; V: TRBV28; J: TRBJ2-6; CDR3: CASSLSGGASGANVLTF; DNA: TGTGCCAGCAGCCTCAGTGGCGGGGCCTCTGGGGCCAACGTCCTGACTTTC
length: 14; size: -; D: -; V: TRBV6-1; J: TRBJ2-7; CDR3: CASISTGIFGEQYF; DNA: TGTGCCAGCATCTCTACAGGGATCTTCGGCGAGCAGTACTTC
length: 12; size: few; D: -; V: TRBV25-1; J: TRBJ1-2; CDR3: CASRQDDYGYTF; DNA: TGTGCCAGTAGACAAGACGACTATGGCTACACCTTC
length: 14; size: -; D: TRBD1; V: TRBV28; J: TRBJ1-2; CDR3: CASIRAGGGRDYTF; DNA: TGTGCCAGCATTCGGGCAGGGGGCGGTAGGGACTACACCTTC
length: 14; size: -; D: -; V: TRBV2; J: TRBJ2-7; CDR3: CASSAALSSYEQYF; DNA: TGTGCCAGCAGTGCGGCGCTCTCCTCCTACGAGCAGTACTTC